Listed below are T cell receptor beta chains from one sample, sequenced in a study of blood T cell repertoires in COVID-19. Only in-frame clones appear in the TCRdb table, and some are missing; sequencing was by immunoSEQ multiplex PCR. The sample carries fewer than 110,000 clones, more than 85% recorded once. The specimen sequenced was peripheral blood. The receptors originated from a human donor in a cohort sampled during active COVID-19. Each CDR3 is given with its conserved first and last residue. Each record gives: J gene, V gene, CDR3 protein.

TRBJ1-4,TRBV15,CATSRVPAGQGREKLFF
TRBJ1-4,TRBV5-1,CASSLGGSNEKLFF
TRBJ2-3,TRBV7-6,CASSSGQGTDTQYF
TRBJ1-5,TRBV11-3,CASSLGTGGGRLRNQPQHF
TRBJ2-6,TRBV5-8,CASSLDRGNVLTF
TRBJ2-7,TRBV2,CASSEGQGVYEQYF
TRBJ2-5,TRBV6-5,CASSRTTGAQETQYF
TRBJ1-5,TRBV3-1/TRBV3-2,CASSQHVSNQPQHF
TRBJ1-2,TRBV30,CAWSVGDRVLYNGYTF
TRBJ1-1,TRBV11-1,CASSLLPGNTEAFF
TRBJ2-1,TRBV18,CASSLGGSSYNEQFF
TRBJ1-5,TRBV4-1,CASSHPQGSQPQHF
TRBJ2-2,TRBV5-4,CASSLDLGAMDTGELFF
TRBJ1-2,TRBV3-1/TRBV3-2,CASSVDRGGYTF
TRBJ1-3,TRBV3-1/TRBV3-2,CASSPSSGNTIYF
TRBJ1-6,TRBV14,CASSQGQYNSPLHF
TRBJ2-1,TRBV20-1,CSASGRGGRSSDEQFF
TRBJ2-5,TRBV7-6,CASRPGLAGYQETQYF
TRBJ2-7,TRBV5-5,CASSLGQGTEQYF
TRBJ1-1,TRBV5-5,CASSPMWGRTEAFF
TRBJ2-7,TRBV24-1,CATSLGGSSYEQYF
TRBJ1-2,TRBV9,CASSVGTGDYGYTF
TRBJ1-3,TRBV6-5,CASRRVRTLEPTIYF
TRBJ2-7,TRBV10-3,CAISDTPTYYEQYF
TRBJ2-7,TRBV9,CASSSPDRPYEQYF
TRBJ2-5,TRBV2,CASRDRTGEETQYF
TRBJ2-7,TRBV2,CASSEGATKYYEQYF
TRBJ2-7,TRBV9,CASSVASQGAPYEQYF
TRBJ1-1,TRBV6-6,CASSYSITQVHTEAFF
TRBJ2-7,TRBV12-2,CASRPGTSGRAGCGYEQYF
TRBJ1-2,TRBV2,CASRFRGSNYGHTF
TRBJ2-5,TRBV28,CASSLNLAAVRETQYF
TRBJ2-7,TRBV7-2,CASSLVGGVSYEQYF
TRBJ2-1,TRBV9,CASSVGGLDNEQFF
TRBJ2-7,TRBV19,CASSSSTGYTGEQYF
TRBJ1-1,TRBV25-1,CASSEADRELLGDTEAFF
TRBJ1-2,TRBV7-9,CASSSGQVDYGYTF
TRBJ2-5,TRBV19,CASSPRLAGGPTAQYF
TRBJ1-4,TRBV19,CATRTGEATNEKLFF
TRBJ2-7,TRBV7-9,CASSSLHGGNYEQYF
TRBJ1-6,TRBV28,CASSPTTRDKNSPLHF
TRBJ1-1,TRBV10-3,CAISRGQGNTEAFF
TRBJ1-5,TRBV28,CASSKITGQLYSNQPQHF
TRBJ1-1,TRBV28,CASSFGTGGFTEAFF
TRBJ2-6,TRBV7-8,CASSSGGQGASGANVLTF
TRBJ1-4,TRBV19,CASSTLRVTNEKLFF
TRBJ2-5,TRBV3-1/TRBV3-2,CASSQEARGTLQETQYF
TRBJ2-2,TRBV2,CASKASGDHTGELFF
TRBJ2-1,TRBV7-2,CASNRGGRGNEQFF
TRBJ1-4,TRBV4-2,CASSQVETGWAGLFF
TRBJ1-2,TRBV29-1,CSVGGQENYGYTF
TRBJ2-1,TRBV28,CASSSPDYFNEQFF
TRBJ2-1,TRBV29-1,CSVSPYGDRGNEQFF
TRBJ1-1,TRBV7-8,CASSLGLTEAFF